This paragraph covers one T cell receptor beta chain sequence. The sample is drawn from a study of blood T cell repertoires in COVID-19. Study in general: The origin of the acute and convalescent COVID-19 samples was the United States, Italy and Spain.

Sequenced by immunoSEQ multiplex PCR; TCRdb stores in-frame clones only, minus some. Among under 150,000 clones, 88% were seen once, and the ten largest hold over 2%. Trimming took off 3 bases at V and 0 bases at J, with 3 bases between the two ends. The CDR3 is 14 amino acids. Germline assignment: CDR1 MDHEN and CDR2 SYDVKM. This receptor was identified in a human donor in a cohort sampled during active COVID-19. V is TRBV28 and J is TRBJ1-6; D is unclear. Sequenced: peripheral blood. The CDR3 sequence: CASSLRSYNSPLHF. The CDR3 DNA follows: TGTGCCAGCAGTTTGCGCTCCTATAATTCACCCCTCCACTTT.